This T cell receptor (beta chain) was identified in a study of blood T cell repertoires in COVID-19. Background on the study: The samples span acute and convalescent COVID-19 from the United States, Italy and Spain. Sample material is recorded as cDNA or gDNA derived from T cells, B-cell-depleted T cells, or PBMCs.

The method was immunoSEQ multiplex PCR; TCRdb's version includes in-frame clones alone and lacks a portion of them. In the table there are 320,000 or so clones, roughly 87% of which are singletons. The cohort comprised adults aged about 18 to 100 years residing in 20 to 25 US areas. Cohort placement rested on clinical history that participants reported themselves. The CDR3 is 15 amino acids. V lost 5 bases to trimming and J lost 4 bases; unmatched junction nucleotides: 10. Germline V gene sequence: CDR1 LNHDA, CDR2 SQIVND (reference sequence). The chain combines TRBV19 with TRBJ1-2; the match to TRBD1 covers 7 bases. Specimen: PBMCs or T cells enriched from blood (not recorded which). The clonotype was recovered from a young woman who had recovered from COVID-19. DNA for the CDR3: TGTGCCAGTAGTTACAGGGGTGAGTCTGTCTATGGCTACACCTTC. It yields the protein CASSYRGESVYGYTF. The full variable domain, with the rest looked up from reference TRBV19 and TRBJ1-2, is DGGITQSPKYLFRKEGQNVTLSCEQNLNHDAMYWYRQDPGQGLRLIYYSQIVNDFQKGDIAEGYSVSREKKESFPLTVTSAQKNPTAFYLCASSYRGESVYGYTFGSGTRLTVV.